A selection of T cell receptor beta chains follows, all from one sample in a study of cytomegalovirus exposure and HLA in healthy donors. Assay: immunoSEQ multiplex PCR; the TCRdb copy retains only in-frame clones and omits some. Of under 150,000 clones in the sample, around 75% were seen once. The sample was PBMCs. These TCRs come from a woman aged 40 to 50 in good health and CMV-seronegative. The CDR3 runs from the conserved cysteine through the conserved F or W. Fields, in order: J gene, D gene, V gene, CDR3 protein, CDR3 DNA. The D gene is left open where the match is weak.

TRBJ1-5,TRBD1,TRBV7-9,CASSPEGDRGEPQHF,TGTGCCAGCAGCCCGGAGGGGGACAGGGGGGAGCCCCAGCATTTT
TRBJ2-4,.,TRBV4-1,CASSQVQLAKNIQYF,TGCGCCAGCAGCCAAGTTCAGTTAGCCAAAAACATTCAGTACTTC
TRBJ1-1,.,TRBV12-5,CASGLVREGPRENTEAFF,TGTGCTAGTGGTTTGGTACGGGAGGGGCCTAGAGAGAACACTGAAGCTTTCTTT
TRBJ1-4,.,TRBV5-1,CASRAGSNEKLFF,TGCGCCAGCAGGGCAGGAAGTAATGAAAAACTGTTTTTT
TRBJ2-2,.,TRBV10-1,CASKGGAYRGPGTGELFF,TGCGCCAGCAAAGGAGGGGCCTACAGGGGTCCAGGAACCGGGGAGCTGTTTTTT
TRBJ1-1,.,TRBV7-9,CASSRDTEAFF,TGTGCCAGCAGCCGAGACACTGAAGCTTTCTTT
TRBJ2-7,TRBD1,TRBV19,CASSMGTGLWYEQYF,TGTGCCAGTAGTATGGGGACAGGATTGTGGTACGAGCAGTACTTC
TRBJ2-1,TRBD2,TRBV5-1,CASSLGLAANSYNEQFF,TGCGCCAGCAGCTTGGGCCTAGCGGCAAACTCCTACAATGAGCAGTTCTTC
TRBJ2-7,.,TRBV7-9,CASSLFVRYEQYF,TGTGCCAGCAGCTTGTTTGTTCGCTACGAGCAGTACTTC
TRBJ2-7,TRBD1,TRBV19,CASGQGAYEQYF,TGTGCCAGTGGACAGGGGGCCTACGAGCAGTACTTC
TRBJ2-5,.,TRBV11-2,CASSLDLSSGGYF,TGTGCCAGCAGCTTAGACCTATCCTCCGGGGGGTACTTC